This section outlines one T cell receptor (beta chain) sequence together with its context. Its specificity is not known. TCRdb used MiXCR to reprocess the reads, holding one entry per CDR3 protein. The sample comprises just over 300,000 distinct CDR3 sequences, about a sixth of which are singletons, and approximately 12% rests with the top ten. This sample is part of a study of T cell repertoires in cytomegalovirus infection. Study as a whole: Both CMV infection and a matching HLA type were indicated by public TCR beta signatures. Findings and limits, study-wide: Carriers of CMV plus the relevant HLA were identified by cumulative public TCR beta family frequency. HLA-C-restricted TCR beta clonotypes specific for CMV led the ex vivo response.

Losses at the gene ends were 5 bases for V and 0 bases for J; bases not matched to a gene: 17. Germline-derived CDR1 and CDR2 are SGHRS and YFSETQ. The CDR3 length is 19 residues. This sequence originates from a human donor in good health (CMV status not recorded). Some clones in this sample may be carry-over from other donors' samples. The sequencing input was PBMCs. The chain joins TRBV5-1 to TRBJ2-1, with 7 bases aligning to TRBD1. The CDR3 region has the DNA TGCGCCAGCAGACACGTAAACCGGGACAGTTATATCTCCTACAATGAGCAGTTCTTC. Translating gives CASRHVNRDSYISYNEQFF.